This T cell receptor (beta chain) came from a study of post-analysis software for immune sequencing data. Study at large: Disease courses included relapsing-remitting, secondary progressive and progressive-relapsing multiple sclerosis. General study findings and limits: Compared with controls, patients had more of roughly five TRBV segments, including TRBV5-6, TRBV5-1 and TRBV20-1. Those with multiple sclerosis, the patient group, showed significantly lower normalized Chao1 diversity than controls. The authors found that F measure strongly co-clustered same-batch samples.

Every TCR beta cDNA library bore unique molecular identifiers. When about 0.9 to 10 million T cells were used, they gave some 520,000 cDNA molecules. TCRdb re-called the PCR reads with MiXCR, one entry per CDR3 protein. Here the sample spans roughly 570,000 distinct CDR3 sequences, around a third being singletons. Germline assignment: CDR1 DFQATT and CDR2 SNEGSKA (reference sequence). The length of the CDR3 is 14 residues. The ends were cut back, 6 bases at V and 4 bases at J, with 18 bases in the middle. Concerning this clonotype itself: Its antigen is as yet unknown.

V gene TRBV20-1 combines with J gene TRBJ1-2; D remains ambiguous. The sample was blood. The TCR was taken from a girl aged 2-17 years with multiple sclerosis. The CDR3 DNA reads TGCAGTGCCCCAACAAGCCTCGGAGGCTATGGCTACACCTTC. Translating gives CSAPTSLGGYGYTF.